A single TCR beta chain is shown here with its context. Its specificity is not known. In the original analysis: Samples had a median of about 96,000 TCRs, ranging roughly 20,000 to 750,000. TCRdb processed the RACE reads anew with MiXCR; each CDR3 protein has one entry. TCRdb, rather than the study authors, made the V and J calls. The sample has fewer than 200,000 distinct CDR3 sequences; around 30% are singletons. Stated time point: pre-sensitization, week 0. Treatment: therapeutic diphenylcyclopropenone sensitization with weekly scalp DPC. Each donor was an alopecia patient between 18 and 70 years of age who qualified for DPC. Total RNA was isolated from unfractionated whole blood. The data were taken from a study of human T cells and chemical hapten exposure. General study findings and limits: Expanded TCR counts at PT1 were positively correlated with the patch test score.

The CDR3 spans 15 residues. Deletions cut 4 bases from V and 4 bases from J, with 15 bases between. Germline CDR1 reads SGHRS; CDR2 reads YFSETQ. The sequencing here drew on whole blood, taken in connection with sensitization to the hapten diphenylcyclopropenone (DPC). This TCR was sampled from a woman aged 25 to 39 with alopecia areata. Some clones in this sample may be carry-over from other donors' samples. This chain joins TRBV5-1 and TRBJ2-1, with D perhaps TRBD1 or TRBD2 (5 bases each). CDR3 coding DNA: TGCGCCAGCAGCAGAACCGGGACCACATACAATGAGCAGTTCTTC. Translating it yields CASSRTGTTYNEQFF. Variable domain in full (rest from reference TRBV5-1 and TRBJ2-1): KAGVTQTPRYLIKTRGQQVTLSCSPISGHRSVSWYQQTPGQGLQFLFEYFSETQRNKGNFPGRFSGRQFSNSRSEMNVSTLELGDSALYLCASSRTGTTYNEQFFGPGTRLTVL.